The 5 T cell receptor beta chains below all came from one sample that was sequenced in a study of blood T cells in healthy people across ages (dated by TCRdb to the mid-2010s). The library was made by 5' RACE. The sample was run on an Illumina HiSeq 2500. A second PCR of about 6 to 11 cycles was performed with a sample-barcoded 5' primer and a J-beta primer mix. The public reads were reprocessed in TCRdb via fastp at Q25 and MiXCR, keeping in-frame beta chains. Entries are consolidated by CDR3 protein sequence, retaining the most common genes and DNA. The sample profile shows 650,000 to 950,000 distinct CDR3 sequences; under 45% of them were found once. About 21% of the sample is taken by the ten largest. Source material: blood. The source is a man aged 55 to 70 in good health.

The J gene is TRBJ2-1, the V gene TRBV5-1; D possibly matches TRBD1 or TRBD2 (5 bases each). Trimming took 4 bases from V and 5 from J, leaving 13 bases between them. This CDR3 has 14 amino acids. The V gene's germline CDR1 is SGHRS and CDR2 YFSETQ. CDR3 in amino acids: CASSTGDGNNEQFF. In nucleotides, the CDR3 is TGCGCCAGCAGCACTGGGGACGGTAACAATGAGCAGTTCTTC.

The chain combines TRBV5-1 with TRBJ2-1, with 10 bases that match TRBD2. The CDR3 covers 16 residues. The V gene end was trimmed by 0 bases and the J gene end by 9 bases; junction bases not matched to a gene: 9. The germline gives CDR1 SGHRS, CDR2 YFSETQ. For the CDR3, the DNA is TGCGCCAGCAGCTTGGGCAGCGGGGGGGCCGGTATTGAGCAGTTCTTC. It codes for CASSLGSGGAGIEQFF.

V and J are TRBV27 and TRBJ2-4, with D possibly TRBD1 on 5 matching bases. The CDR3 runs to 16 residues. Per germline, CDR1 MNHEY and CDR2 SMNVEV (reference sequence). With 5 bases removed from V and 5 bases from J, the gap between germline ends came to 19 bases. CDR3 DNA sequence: TGTGCCAGCAGTACAGGACGCACCCCCAGGGAAAACATTCAGTACTTC. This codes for CASSTGRTPRENIQYF.

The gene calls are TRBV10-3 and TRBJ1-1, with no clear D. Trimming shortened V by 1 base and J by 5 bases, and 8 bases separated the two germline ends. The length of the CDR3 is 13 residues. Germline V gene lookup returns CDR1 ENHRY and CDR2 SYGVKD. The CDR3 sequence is CAISEYSGTEAFF. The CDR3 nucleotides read TGTGCCATCAGTGAGTATTCGGGGACTGAAGCTTTCTTT.

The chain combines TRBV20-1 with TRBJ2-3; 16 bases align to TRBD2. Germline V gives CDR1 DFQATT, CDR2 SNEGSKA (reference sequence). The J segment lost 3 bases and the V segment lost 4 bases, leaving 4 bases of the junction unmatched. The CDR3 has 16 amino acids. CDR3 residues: CSATGTSGGGTDTQYF. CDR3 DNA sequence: TGCAGTGCTACCGGGACTAGCGGGGGGGGTACAGATACGCAGTATTTT.